Listed below are T cell receptor beta chains from one sample, sequenced in a study of blood T cell repertoires in COVID-19. Here immunoSEQ multiplex PCR was the method, and the copy in TCRdb shows in-frame clones only, minus some. The data contain about 200,000 clones, 70% to 80% of them singletons. The sequencing sample was made of peripheral blood. These TCRs come from a man between 45 and 60 years old who had recovered from COVID-19. CDR3s include the opening cysteine and the closing phenylalanine or tryptophan. Each record gives: J gene, clone size, V gene, D gene, CDR3 length, CDR3 protein, CDR3 DNA. The D gene is left open where the match is weak. Size is omitted from some rows. Given values are once, few, many or a class for expanded clones.

J gene: TRBJ2-5; clone size: few; V gene: TRBV12-3/TRBV12-4; D gene: .; CDR3 length: 13; CDR3 protein: CASSGVEGGTQYF; CDR3 DNA: TGTGCCAGCAGTGGGGTAGAGGGAGGGACCCAGTACTTC
J gene: TRBJ2-7; clone size: .; V gene: TRBV28; D gene: .; CDR3 length: 12; CDR3 protein: CASTSDRVEQYF; CDR3 DNA: TGTGCCAGCACCTCCGACAGAGTGGAGCAGTACTTC
J gene: TRBJ2-1; clone size: .; V gene: TRBV13; D gene: TRBD2; CDR3 length: 16; CDR3 protein: CASSPPSGSSYNEQFF; CDR3 DNA: TGTGCCAGCAGCCCCCCTAGCGGGAGTTCCTACAATGAGCAGTTCTTC
J gene: TRBJ2-7; clone size: many; V gene: TRBV6-1; D gene: TRBD2; CDR3 length: 16; CDR3 protein: CASSEAPGGGHYEQYF; CDR3 DNA: TGTGCCAGCAGTGAAGCCCCGGGGGGGGGCCACTACGAGCAGTACTTC
J gene: TRBJ1-3; clone size: .; V gene: TRBV7-9; D gene: .; CDR3 length: 14; CDR3 protein: CASSPNRDRNTIYF; CDR3 DNA: TGTGCCAGCAGCCCGAACAGGGATCGAAACACCATATATTTT
J gene: TRBJ2-7; clone size: .; V gene: TRBV7-2; D gene: TRBD2; CDR3 length: 13; CDR3 protein: CASSPRTSTVQYF; CDR3 DNA: TGTGCCAGCAGCCCCCGGACTAGCACGGTGCAGTACTTC
J gene: TRBJ1-4; clone size: many; V gene: TRBV4-3; D gene: .; CDR3 length: 17; CDR3 protein: CASSQDARGATNEKLFF; CDR3 DNA: TGCGCCAGCAGCCAAGATGCGCGGGGGGCAACTAATGAAAAACTGTTTTTT
J gene: TRBJ2-7; clone size: .; V gene: TRBV15; D gene: TRBD2; CDR3 length: 15; CDR3 protein: CATSRTSATSYEQYF; CDR3 DNA: TGTGCCACCAGCAGAACTAGCGCGACCTCCTACGAGCAGTACTTC
J gene: TRBJ2-1; clone size: .; V gene: TRBV5-1; D gene: .; CDR3 length: 16; CDR3 protein: CASNDPNGRPGDEQFF; CDR3 DNA: TGCGCCAGCAACGACCCCAATGGACGACCAGGGGATGAGCAGTTCTTC
J gene: TRBJ2-1; clone size: .; V gene: TRBV7-3; D gene: .; CDR3 length: 13; CDR3 protein: CASSLTFYNEQFF; CDR3 DNA: TGTGCCAGCAGCTTAACCTTCTACAATGAGCAGTTCTTC
J gene: TRBJ1-5; clone size: .; V gene: TRBV7-6; D gene: TRBD1; CDR3 length: 13; CDR3 protein: CASSRQGYQPQHF; CDR3 DNA: TGTGCCAGCAGCCGACAGGGGTATCAGCCCCAGCATTTT
J gene: TRBJ2-1; clone size: once; V gene: TRBV4-3; D gene: TRBD2; CDR3 length: 17; CDR3 protein: CASSQDPTSGGHNEQFF; CDR3 DNA: TGCGCCAGCAGCCAAGATCCGACTAGCGGGGGGCACAATGAGCAGTTCTTC
J gene: TRBJ2-3; clone size: .; V gene: TRBV6-6; D gene: .; CDR3 length: 13; CDR3 protein: CASLKGGTDTQYF; CDR3 DNA: TGTGCCAGCCTAAAAGGGGGCACAGATACGCAGTATTTT
J gene: TRBJ2-1; clone size: .; V gene: TRBV7-9; D gene: .; CDR3 length: 15; CDR3 protein: CASSNDRSSYNEQFF; CDR3 DNA: TGTGCCAGCAGCAACGACAGGAGCTCCTACAATGAGCAGTTCTTC